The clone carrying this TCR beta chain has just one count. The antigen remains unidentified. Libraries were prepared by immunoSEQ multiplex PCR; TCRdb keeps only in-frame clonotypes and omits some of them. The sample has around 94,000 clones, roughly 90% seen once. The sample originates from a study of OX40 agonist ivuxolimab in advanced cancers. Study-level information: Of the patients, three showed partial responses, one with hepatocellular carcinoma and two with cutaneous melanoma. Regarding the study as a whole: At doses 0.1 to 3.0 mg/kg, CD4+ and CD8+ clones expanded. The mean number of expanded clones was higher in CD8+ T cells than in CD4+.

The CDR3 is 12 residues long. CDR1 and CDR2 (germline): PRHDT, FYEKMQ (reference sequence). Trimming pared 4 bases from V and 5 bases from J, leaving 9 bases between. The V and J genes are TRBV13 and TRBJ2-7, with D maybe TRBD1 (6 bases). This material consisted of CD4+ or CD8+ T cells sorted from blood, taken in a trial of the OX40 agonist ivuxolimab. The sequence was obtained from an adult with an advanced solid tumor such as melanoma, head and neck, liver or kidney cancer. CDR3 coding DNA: TGTGCCAGCAGCTCTAGGGGGAACGAGCAGTACTTC. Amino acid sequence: CASSSRGNEQYF.